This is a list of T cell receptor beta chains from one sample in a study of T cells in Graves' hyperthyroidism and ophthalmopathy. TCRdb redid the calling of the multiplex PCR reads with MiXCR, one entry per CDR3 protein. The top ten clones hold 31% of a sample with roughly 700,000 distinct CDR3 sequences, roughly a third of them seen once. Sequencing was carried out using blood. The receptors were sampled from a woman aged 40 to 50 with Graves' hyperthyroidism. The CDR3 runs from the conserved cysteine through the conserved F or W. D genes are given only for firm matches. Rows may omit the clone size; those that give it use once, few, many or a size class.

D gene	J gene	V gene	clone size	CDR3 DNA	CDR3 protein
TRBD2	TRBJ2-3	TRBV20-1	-	TGCAGTGCTAGACTAGCGGGGGGGCTGACAGATACGCAGTATTTT	CSARLAGGLTDTQYF
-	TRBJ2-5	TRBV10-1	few	TGCGCCAGCAGTGAGTCCTTGTTTGCGGGTAAAGAGACCCAGTACTTC	CASSESLFAGKETQYF
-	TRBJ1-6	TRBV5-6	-	TGTGCCAGCAGCCGACAGGTTAATTCACCCCTCCACTTT	CASSRQVNSPLHF
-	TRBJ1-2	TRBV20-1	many	TGCAGTGCTAGTAACCAGGGCATATACTATGGCTACACCTTC	CSASNQGIYYGYTF
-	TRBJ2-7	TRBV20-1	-	TGCAGTGCAAACCCACAGGGCCTGGGGCCCTACGAGCAGTACTTC	CSANPQGLGPYEQYF
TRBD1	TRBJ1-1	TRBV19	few	TGTGCCAGTATGGGGAGGGGGCCTAATGAAGCTTTCTTT	CASMGRGPNEAFF
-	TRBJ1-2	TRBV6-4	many	TGTGCCAGCAGTGACCCAGGGAGCGGTGGCTACACCTTC	CASSDPGSGGYTF
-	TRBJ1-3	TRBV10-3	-	TGTGCCATCAGTGATGGGGGCCGCTCTGGAAACACCATATATTTT	CAISDGGRSGNTIYF
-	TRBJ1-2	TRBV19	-	TGTGCCAGTAGTATTGGGCTACTGGGCTACACCTTC	CASSIGLLGYTF
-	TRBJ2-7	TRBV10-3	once	TGTGCCATCAGAGCCGGGACTGTAAACTACGAGCAGTACTTC	CAIRAGTVNYEQYF
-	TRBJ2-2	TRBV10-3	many	TGTGCCATTCCGGACATCACCGGGGAGCTGTTTTTT	CAIPDITGELFF
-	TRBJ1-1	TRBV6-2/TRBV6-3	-	TGTGCCAGCAGTTATGGACGTTGGACGAACATGAACACTGAAGCTTTCTTT	CASSYGRWTNMNTEAFF
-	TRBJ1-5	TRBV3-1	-	TGTGCCAGCAGCCTTGGGACATTCCATCAGCCCCAGCATTTT	CASSLGTFHQPQHF
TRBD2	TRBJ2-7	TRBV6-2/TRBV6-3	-	TGTGCCAGCAGTTTACCAGCGGGGCTCCGGAGGGAGCAGTACTTC	CASSLPAGLRREQYF
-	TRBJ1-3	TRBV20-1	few	TGCAGTGCTAGAGCGACAGAACCTGGAAACACCATATATTTT	CSARATEPGNTIYF
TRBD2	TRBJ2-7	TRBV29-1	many	TGCAGCGTTGGGGGTAGCGGGACGCCTTCGATCGGGGCCTACGAGCAGTACTTC	CSVGGSGTPSIGAYEQYF
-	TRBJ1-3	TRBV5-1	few	TGCGCCAGCAGCTTGGGATTCGAGTCTGGAAACACCATATATTTT	CASSLGFESGNTIYF
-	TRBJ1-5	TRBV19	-	TGTGCCAGTAGTATATATCCAGGGGATCAGCCCCAGCATTTT	CASSIYPGDQPQHF
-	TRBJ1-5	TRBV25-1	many	TGTGCCAGCAGTGAATGGGAAGGGTTTCAGCCCCAGCATTTT	CASSEWEGFQPQHF
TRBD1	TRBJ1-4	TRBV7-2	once	TGTGCCAGCAGCTTCTGGAGGGGGCATGAAAAACTGTTTTTT	CASSFWRGHEKLFF
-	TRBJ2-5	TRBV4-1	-	TGCGCCAGCAGCCAAGTTATTTTAGTCGGGGGAATAGAGACCCAGTACTTC	CASSQVILVGGIETQYF
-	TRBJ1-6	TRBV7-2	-	TGTGCCAGCAGCTTAGTTACGGACAGCAGCTTTAATTCACCCCTCCACTTT	CASSLVTDSSFNSPLHF
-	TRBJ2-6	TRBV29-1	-	TGCAGCGTTGAAGCGTATGGGCAGGGGGCCAACGTCCTGACTTTC	CSVEAYGQGANVLTF
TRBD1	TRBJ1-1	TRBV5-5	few	TGTGCCAGCAGCACCGGGACAGGGGTTGCTGAAGCTTTCTTT	CASSTGTGVAEAFF
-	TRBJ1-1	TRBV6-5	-	TGTGCCAGCAACCCCGAGGGCAGGGCCACTGAAGCTTTCTTT	CASNPEGRATEAFF
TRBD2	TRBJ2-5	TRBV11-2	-	TGTGCCAGCAGCTTCGGTGGGGGGGACCAGTACTTC	CASSFGGGDQYF
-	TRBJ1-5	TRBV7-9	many	TGTGCCAGCAGTCCCATGCCACAGGGAGCGCCCCAGCATTTT	CASSPMPQGAPQHF
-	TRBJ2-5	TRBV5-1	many	TGCGCCAGCAGCTTGGCCGTGGTGGACGAAGAGACCCAGTACTTC	CASSLAVVDEETQYF
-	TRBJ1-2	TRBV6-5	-	TGTGCCACCAGTACTCAGGGAAACTATGGCTACACCTTC	CATSTQGNYGYTF
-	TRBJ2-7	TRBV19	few	TGTGCCAGTAGTGATTCAGGGTGCTCCTACGAGCAGTACTTC	CASSDSGCSYEQYF
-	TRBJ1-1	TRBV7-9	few	TGTGCCAGCAGCCTGATACAGGGCTACACTGAAGCTTTCTTT	CASSLIQGYTEAFF
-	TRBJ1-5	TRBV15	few	TGTGCCGCCGACGTACGAGGGATGCTCAGCAATCAGCCCCAGCATTTT	CAADVRGMLSNQPQHF
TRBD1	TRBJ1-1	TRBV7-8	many	TGTGCCAGCAGCTTAGGACAGGGTCGGACTGAAGCTTTCTTT	CASSLGQGRTEAFF
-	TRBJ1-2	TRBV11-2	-	TGTGCCAGCAGCCAAGATACGGGGATAGGCTACGCCTTC	CASSQDTGIGYAF
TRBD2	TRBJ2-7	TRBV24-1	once	TGTGCCACCAGTGATTCCAGCGGGAGCGAGCAGTACTTC	CATSDSSGSEQYF
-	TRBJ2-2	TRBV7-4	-	TGTGCCAGCACCGTAGGAGGAGGACTGGGGGGAACCGGGGAGCTGTTTTTT	CASTVGGGLGGTGELFF
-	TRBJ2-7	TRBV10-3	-	TGTGCCACCTCAAGACTCCAACCCGGGACCCCAAGGGGCGAGCAGTACTTC	CATSRLQPGTPRGEQYF
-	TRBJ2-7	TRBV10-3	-	TGTGCCATCAGTGAGTCGATTCTAGAGGTCTACGAGCAGTACTTC	CAISESILEVYEQYF
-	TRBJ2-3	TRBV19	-	TGTGCCAGCACGGCCCGGGAGTCAGATACGCAGTATTTT	CASTARESDTQYF
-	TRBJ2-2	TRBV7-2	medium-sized	TGTGCCAGCAGCTTAGGCCCTCTTCAAGGCCCGGAGCTGTTTTTT	CASSLGPLQGPELFF
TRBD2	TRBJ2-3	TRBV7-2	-	TGTGCCAGCAGACGAGCGGGAGGCGATACGCAGTATTTT	CASRRAGGDTQYF
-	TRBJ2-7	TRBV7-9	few	TGTGCCAGCAGCGTAGAGCAGTACTTC	CASSVEQYF
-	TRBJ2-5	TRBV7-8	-	TGTGCCAGCAGCCCCAGCCGCCGAGGTCAAGAGACCCAGTACTTC	CASSPSRRGQETQYF
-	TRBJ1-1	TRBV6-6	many	TGTGCCAGCAGGCCGCTACCCGTGAACACTGAAGCTTTCTTT	CASRPLPVNTEAFF
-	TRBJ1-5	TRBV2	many	TGTGCCAGCAGTGAATTGCGCGTACGCAATCAGCCCCAGCATTTT	CASSELRVRNQPQHF
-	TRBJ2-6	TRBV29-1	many	TGCAGCGTCCACTCTGGGGCCAACGTCCTGACTTTC	CSVHSGANVLTF